This entry describes one T cell receptor (beta chain). This record comes from a study of blood T cell repertoires in COVID-19. As processed by the authors: How many nucleated cells were present was estimated from reference gene primer amplification. TCRdb's copy holds only in-frame clones and misses some; the assay was immunoSEQ multiplex PCR. V and J calls and clone size are copied from that table; D and trimming were computed from the DNA. The data show roughly 90,000 clones, with approximately 88% seen just once and 30% to 35% held by the top ten. The ends were cut back, 4 bases at V and 7 bases at J, with 13 bases in the middle. This CDR3 has 13 amino acids. The germline CDR1 and CDR2 sequences are MNHEY and SVGAGI.

Sequenced: peripheral blood. V usage is TRBV6-5 and J usage is TRBJ1-1; D is perhaps TRBD1 (5 bases). The clonotype comes from a woman older than 75 with active or convalescent COVID-19. DNA of the CDR3: TGTGCCAGCAGTTTCTTCGGGGGAGGTGAAGCTTTCTTT. This encodes CASSFFGGGEAFF.